This T cell receptor (beta chain) was recovered during a study of memory B cells and T cells in multiple sclerosis. The length of the CDR3 is 12 residues. Per germline, CDR1 SGHRS and CDR2 YFSETQ. Stimulus-free culture yielded autoproliferating CFSE-dim and non-proliferating CFSE-high T cells, each sequenced separately. Cultures began with approximately 4.5x10^7 CFSE-labeled PBMCs, unstimulated for 6 to 8 days, with replicate wells pooled. About this clone: No antigen is known for it.

Sequenced by immunoSEQ multiplex PCR; TCRdb stores in-frame clones only, minus some. The sample consists of 35,000 to 55,000 clones, around 79% of them appearing once. The sequenced sample was PBMCs from blood kept in culture. This clonotype originated in a human donor with multiple sclerosis. This chain links TRBV5-1 with TRBJ2-5; D possibly corresponds to TRBD1 (5 bases). The DNA end favors TRBJ2-7, so the J call may be wrong. CDR3 DNA sequence: TGCGCCAGCAGCCAAGACAGTTACGAGCAGTACTTC. It translates to CASSQDSYEQYF.